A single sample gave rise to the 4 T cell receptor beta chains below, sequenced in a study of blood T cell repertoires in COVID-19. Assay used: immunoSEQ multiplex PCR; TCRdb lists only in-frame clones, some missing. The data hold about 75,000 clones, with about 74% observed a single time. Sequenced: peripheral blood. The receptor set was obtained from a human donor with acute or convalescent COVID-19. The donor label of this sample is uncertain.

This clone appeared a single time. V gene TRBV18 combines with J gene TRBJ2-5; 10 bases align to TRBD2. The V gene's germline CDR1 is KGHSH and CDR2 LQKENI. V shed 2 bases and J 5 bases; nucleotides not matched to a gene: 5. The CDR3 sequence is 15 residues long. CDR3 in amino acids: CASSPGLAERETQYF. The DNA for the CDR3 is TGTGCCAGCTCACCAGGACTAGCGGAGAGGGAGACCCAGTACTTC.

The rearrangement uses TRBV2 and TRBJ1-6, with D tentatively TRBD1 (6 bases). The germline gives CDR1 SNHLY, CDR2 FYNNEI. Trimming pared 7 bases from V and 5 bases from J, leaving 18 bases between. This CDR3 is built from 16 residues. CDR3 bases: TGTGCCAGCAATTTTCCAGGGGCAGGGAATAATTCACCCCTCCACTTT. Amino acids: CASNFPGAGNNSPLHF.

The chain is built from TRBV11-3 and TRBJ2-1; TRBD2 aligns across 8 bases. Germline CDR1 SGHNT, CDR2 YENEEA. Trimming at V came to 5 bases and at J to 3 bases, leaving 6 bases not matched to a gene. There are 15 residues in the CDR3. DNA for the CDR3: TGTGCCAGCAGCCCCCAGAGCGGGGGCTACAATGAGCAGTTCTTC. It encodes CASSPQSGGYNEQFF.

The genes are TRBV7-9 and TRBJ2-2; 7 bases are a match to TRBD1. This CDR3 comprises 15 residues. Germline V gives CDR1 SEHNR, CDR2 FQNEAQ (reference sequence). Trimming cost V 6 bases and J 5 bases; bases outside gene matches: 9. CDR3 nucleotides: TGTGCCAGCAGGAGCCCGGGACAGCGAACCGGGGAGCTGTTTTTT. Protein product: CASRSPGQRTGELFF.